The entry below describes one T cell receptor (beta chain). The antigen remains undetermined. The data derive from a study of CD8 T cells in ankylosing spondylitis. Notes on the study in general: Disease-associated clones were CD8+ and fairly uncommon in peripheral blood. Seemingly characteristic of ankylosing spondylitis blood was a TCR beta motif consisting of about 8 highly homologous variants.

Quantitative 5'-RACE was performed with molecular barcodes, and it yielded the TCR beta libraries. TCRdb reanalysed the 5' RACE reads using MiXCR and keeps one entry per CDR3 protein. Of roughly 240,000 distinct CDR3 sequences in the sample, roughly 32% were seen once. This TCR derives from a male donor with ankylosing spondylitis or in good health (not recorded which). Sequences were obtained from blood, either unsorted or a sorted T cell fraction (not recorded which).

The CDR3 sequence: CSVEVGYEQYF. The CDR3 DNA is TGCAGCGTTGAAGTGGGGTACGAGCAGTACTTC. The rearrangement links TRBV29-1 to TRBJ2-7, with D hard to call. The ends were cut back, 1 base at V and 4 bases at J, with 5 bases in the middle. This CDR3 is 11 amino acids long. CDR1 and CDR2 (germline): SQVTM, ANQGSEA.